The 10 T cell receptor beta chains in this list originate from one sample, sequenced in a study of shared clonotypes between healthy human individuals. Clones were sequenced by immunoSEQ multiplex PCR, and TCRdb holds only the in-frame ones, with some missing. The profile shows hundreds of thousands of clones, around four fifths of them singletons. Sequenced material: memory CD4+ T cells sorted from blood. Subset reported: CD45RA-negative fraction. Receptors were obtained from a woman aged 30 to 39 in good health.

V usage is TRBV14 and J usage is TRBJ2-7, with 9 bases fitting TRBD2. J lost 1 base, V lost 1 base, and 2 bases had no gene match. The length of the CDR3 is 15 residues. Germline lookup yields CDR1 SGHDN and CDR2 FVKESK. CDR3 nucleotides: TGTGCCAGCAGCCAAGTGGCGGGAGGGTCCTACGAGCAGTACTTC. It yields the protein CASSQVAGGSYEQYF.

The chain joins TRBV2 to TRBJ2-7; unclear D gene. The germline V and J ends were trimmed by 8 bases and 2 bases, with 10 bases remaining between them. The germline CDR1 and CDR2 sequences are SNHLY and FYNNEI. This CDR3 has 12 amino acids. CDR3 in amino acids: CASGWGPYEQYF. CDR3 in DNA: TGTGCCAGCGGGTGGGGTCCCTACGAGCAGTACTTC.

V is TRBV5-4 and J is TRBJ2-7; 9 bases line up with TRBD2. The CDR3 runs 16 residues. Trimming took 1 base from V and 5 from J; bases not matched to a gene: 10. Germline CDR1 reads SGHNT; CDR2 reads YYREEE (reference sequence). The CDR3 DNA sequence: TGTGCCAGCAGCTTGTGGGCGGGAGGGCCGGTCAACGAGCAGTACTTC. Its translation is CASSLWAGGPVNEQYF.

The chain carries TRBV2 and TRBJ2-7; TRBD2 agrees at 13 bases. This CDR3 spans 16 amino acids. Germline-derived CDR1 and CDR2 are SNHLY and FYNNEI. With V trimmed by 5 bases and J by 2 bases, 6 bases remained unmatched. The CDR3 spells CASSQNGLAGAYEQYF. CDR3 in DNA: TGTGCCAGCAGTCAAAACGGACTAGCGGGAGCCTACGAGCAGTACTTC.

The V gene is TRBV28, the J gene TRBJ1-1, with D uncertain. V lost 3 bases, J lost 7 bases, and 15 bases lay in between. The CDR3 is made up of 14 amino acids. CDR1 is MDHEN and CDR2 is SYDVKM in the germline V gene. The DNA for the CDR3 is TGTGCCAGCAGTTTTCCGAGGGTCGGAATTGAAGCTTTCTTT. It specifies CASSFPRVGIEAFF. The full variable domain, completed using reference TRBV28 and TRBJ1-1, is DVKVTQSSRYLVKRTGEKVFLECVQDMDHENMFWYRQDPGLGLRLIYFSYDVKMKEKGDIPEGYSVSREKKERFSLILESASTNQTSMYLCASSFPRVGIEAFFGQGTRLTVV.

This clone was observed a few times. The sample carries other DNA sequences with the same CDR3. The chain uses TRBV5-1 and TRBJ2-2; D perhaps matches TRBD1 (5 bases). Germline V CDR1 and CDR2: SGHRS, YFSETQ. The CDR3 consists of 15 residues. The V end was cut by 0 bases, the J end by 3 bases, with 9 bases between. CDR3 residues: CASSLGDRDTGELFF. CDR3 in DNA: TGCGCCAGCAGCTTGGGTGACAGAGACACCGGGGAGCTGTTTTTT.

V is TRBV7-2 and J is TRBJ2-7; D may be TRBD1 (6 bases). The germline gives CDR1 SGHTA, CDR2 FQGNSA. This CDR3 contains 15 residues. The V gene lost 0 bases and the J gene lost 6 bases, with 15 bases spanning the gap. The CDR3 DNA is TGTGCCAGCAGCTTAGCAAGGGGGAAGGGGCTCGAGCAGTACTTC. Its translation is CASSLARGKGLEQYF.

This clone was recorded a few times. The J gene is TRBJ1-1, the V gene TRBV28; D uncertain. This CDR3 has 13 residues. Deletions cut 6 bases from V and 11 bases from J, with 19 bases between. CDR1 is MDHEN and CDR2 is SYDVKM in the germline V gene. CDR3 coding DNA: TGTGCCAGCAGCCGGGTCATGGTGTCACGGGCTTTCTTT. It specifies CASSRVMVSRAFF.

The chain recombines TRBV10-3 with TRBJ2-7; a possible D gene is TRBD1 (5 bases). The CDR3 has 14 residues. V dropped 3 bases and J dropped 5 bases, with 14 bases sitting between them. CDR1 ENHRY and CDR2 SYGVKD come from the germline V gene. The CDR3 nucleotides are TGTGCCATCAGTGATAGGGGCCAGTCTGACGAGCAGTACTTC. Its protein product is CAISDRGQSDEQYF.

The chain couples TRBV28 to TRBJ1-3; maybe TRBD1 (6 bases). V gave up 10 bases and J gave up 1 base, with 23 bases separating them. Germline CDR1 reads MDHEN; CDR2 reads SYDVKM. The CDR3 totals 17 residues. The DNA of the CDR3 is TGTGCCACTGAGGGACACAGCGCCCTGGAGTCTGGAAACACCATATATTTT. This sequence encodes CATEGHSALESGNTIYF.